Detailed here is one T cell receptor (beta chain). This clonotype was seen a handful of times. Its antigen target is currently unknown. No much larger clonotype is one base removed from it; base qualities were not supplied. The sample comes from a study of T-cell reconstitution after alpha-beta-depleted transplantation in children (TCRdb year 2016). Context from the whole study: T-cell immune reconstitution after TCRalphabeta/CD19-depleted allogeneic hematopoietic cell transplantation in children was quantitatively tracked in the study by means of TCR repertoire profiling.

The germline V gene (reference sequence) provides CDR1 DFQATT and CDR2 SNEGSKA. The CDR3, from cysteine to phenylalanine, totals 15 residues. The only DNA kept is the CDR3, 45 bases in frame from the first base. V is reduced by 3 bases and J by 2 bases, leaving a spacing of 14 bases between them. The treatment or condition label here, explained by the study, means: allogeneic hematopoietic cell transplantation with graft depleted of TCRalphabeta T cells and CD19 B cells. The transplant recipients were children given TCRalphabeta/CD19-depleted allogeneic hematopoietic cell grafts. The library relied on PCR. Sequencing was performed on an Illumina HiSeq 2500. TCR library preparation used molecular barcoding, with unique molecular identifiers applied to normalize quantification of the TCRbeta repertoire. The public reads were reanalyzed by TCRdb: fastp trimming at Q25, MiXCR alignment, in-frame beta chains only. Records with the same CDR3 protein are collapsed into one entry carrying the most frequent genes and DNA. Present in this sample are approximately 150,000 distinct CDR3 sequences, around 9% of which were seen just once. 15% to 20% of the sample belongs to the ten largest clones.

Here is what the overall study found, with its caveats: The apparently early recovery of alphabetaT-cell counts about two months after transplant reportedly depended on only several hundred rapidly expanded clones that came from non-depleted graft cells. In some patients, the high TCRbeta diversity seen at day 60 was put down to recipient T cells and intrathymic progenitors that had survived conditioning. Over the following months the frequencies of hyperexpanded clones went down, and after one year T-cell counts and TCRbeta diversity were mostly credited to newly produced T cells.

The TCR comes from a female patient between 2 and 15 years old who had a stem cell transplant for congenital amegakaryocytic thrombocytopenia, so the T cells may come from the graft donor. The material was PBMCs, mostly from graft donor cells, obtained 180 days after TCRalphabeta/CD19-depleted stem cell transplant. Recombination joined TRBV20-1 with TRBJ2-1; the D gene is not confidently resolved. The CDR3 corresponds to CSASGSAATYNEQFF. The DNA reads as follows: TGCAGTGCTAGTGGGTCGGCGGCTACCTACAATGAGCAGTTCTTC.